Below, 5 T cell receptor beta chains from the same sample are listed, as sequenced in a study of T cell clones after liver transplantation. Measured with immunoSEQ multiplex PCR; TCRdb has only the in-frame clones, and not every one. The data contain around 70,000 clones, about 92% of them singletons. The material sequenced was CD4+ T cells from blood, taken roughly 26 months after liver transplant. The receptors shown here come from a human patient who received a liver transplant. Part of the T cell pool may stem from the graft donor.

In its sample, this clone was seen once. The chain joins TRBV19 to TRBJ2-7; either TRBD1 or TRBD2 may fit D (5 bases each). Trimming removed 5 bases at V and 1 base at J, with 21 bases between. Per germline, CDR1 LNHDA and CDR2 SQIVND (reference sequence). The CDR3 is 17 residues long. CDR3 residues: CASSQGGPGAKSYEQYF. The CDR3 DNA is TGTGCCAGTAGTCAAGGAGGTCCTGGGGCTAAGTCCTACGAGCAGTACTTC. Full variable domain (rest looked up from reference TRBV19 and TRBJ2-7): DGGITQSPKYLFRKEGQNVTLSCEQNLNHDAMYWYRQDPGQGLRLIYYSQIVNDFQKGDIAEGYSVSREKKESFPLTVTSAQKNPTAFYLCASSQGGPGAKSYEQYFGPGTRLTVT.

This clone appeared a single time. One end of the junction fails to match germline, which may point to a read error. The rearrangement joins TRBV6-1 to TRBJ1-5; D not certain. The CDR3 contains 12 residues. Germline loops: CDR1 MNHNS, CDR2 SASEGT. This CDR3 is CASRDGSQPQHF. CDR3 DNA sequence: TGTGCCAGCCGTGATGGGTCCCAGCCCCAGCATTTT.

The chain couples TRBV28 to TRBJ2-7; the D gene is possibly TRBD1 (6 bases). Germline-derived CDR1 and CDR2 are MDHEN and SYDVKM. V lost 7 bases, J lost 3 bases, and 19 bases lay in between. The CDR3 has 15 amino acids. CDR3 protein: CASTLSTGHHYEQYF. DNA for the CDR3: TGTGCCAGCACCCTATCTACGGGACACCACTACGAGCAGTACTTC.

V and J are TRBV7-9 and TRBJ2-1; the match to TRBD2 covers 10 bases. This CDR3 region has 16 residues. The junction had 8 bases not matched to a gene; V was cut back by 5 bases and J by 4 bases. Per germline, CDR1 SEHNR and CDR2 FQNEAQ (reference sequence). The CDR3 here is CASSRSGRVSYNEQFF. CDR3 nucleotides: TGTGCCAGCAGCAGAAGCGGGAGGGTATCGTACAATGAGCAGTTCTTC.

The chain uses TRBV7-9 and TRBJ1-4; 9 bases are a match to TRBD1. The germline gives CDR1 SEHNR, CDR2 FQNEAQ (reference sequence). This CDR3 is 18 amino acids long. Trimming took 1 base from V and 3 from J; bases not matched to a gene: 9. CDR3 DNA: TGTGCCAGCAGCTTAGGCGCCACAGGGGGCGCGGCTAATGAAAAACTGTTTTTT. This translates into CASSLGATGGAANEKLFF.